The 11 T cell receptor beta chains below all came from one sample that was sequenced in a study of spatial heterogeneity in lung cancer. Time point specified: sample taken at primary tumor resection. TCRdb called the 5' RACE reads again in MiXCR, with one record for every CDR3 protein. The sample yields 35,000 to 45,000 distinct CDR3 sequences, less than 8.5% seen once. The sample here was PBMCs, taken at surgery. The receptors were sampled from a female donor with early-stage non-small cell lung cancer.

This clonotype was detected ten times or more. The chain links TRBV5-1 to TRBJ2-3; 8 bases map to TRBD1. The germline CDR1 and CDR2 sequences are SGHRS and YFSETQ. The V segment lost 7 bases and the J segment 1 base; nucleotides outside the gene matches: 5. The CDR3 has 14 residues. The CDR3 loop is CASSQGDGTDTQYF. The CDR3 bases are TGCGCCAGCTCACAGGGGGACGGCACAGATACGCAGTATTTT. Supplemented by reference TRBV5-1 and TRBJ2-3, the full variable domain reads KAGVTQTPRYLIKTRGQQVTLSCSPISGHRSVSWYQQTPGQGLQFLFEYFSETQRNKGNFPGRFSGRQFSNSRSEMNVSTLELGDSALYLCASSQGDGTDTQYFGPGTRLTVL.

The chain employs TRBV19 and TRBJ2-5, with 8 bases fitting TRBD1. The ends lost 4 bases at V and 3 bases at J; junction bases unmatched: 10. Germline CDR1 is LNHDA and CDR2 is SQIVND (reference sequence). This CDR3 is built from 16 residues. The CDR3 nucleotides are TGTGCCAGTAGTACCTGGACAGGGAGTAATAAAGAGACCCAGTACTTC. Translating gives CASSTWTGSNKETQYF.

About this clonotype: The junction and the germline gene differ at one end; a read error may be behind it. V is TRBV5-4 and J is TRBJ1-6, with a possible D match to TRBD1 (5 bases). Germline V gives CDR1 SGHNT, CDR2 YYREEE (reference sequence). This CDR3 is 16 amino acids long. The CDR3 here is CAGSPNPGQGISPLHF. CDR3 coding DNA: TGTGCCGGCAGCCCGAACCCGGGGCAGGGTATTTCACCCCTCCACTTT.

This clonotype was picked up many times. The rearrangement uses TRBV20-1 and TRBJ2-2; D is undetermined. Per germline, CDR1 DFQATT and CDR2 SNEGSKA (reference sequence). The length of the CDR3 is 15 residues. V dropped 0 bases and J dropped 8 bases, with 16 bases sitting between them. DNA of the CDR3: TGCAGTGCTAGAGATCGGGCTAGAAGTCGAGGGGAGCTGTTTTTT. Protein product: CSARDRARSRGELFF.

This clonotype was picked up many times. The CDR3 DNA sequence: TGTGCCAGCAGCCAAGGATACTCCTACGAGCAGTACTTC. Translating gives CASSQGYSYEQYF. The chain links TRBV3-1 to TRBJ2-7; no firm D call. The V gene's germline CDR1 is LGHDT and CDR2 YNNKEL (reference sequence). The CDR3 is 13 amino acids. Trimming stripped 1 base from V and 0 bases from J, with 4 bases between.

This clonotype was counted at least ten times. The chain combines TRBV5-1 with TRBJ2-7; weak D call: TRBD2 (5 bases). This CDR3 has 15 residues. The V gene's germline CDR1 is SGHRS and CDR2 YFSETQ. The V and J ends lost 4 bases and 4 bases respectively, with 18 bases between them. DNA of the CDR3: TGCGCCAGCAGCCTCTACCCGGACGGACTTTACGAGCAGTACTTC. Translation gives CASSLYPDGLYEQYF.

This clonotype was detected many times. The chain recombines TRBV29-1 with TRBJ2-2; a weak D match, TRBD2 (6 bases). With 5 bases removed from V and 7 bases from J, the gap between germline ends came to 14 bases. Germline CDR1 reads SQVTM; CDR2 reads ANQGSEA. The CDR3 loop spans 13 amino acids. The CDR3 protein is CSVNRPGGGELFF. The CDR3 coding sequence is TGCAGCGTTAATCGGCCCGGGGGCGGGGAGCTGTTTTTT.

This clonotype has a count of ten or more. CDR3 sequence reads: CASSQQAAEQETQYF. As DNA, the CDR3 is TGTGCCAGCAGCCAACAGGCGGCAGAGCAAGAGACCCAGTACTTC. The genes are TRBV7-2 and TRBJ2-5; a possible D gene is TRBD1 (5 bases). This CDR3 region has 15 residues. V dropped 5 bases and J dropped 2 bases, with 15 bases sitting between them. CDR1 is SGHTA, CDR2 FQGNSA, per germline.

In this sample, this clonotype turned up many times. The CDR3 protein is CASGDNEQFF. The CDR3 region has the DNA TGCGCCAGCGGGGACAATGAGCAGTTCTTC. This rearrangement joins TRBV10-2 to TRBJ2-1, with D uncertain. CDR3 size: 10 residues. Trimming cost V 8 bases and J 5 bases, with 4 bases left between them. Germline V CDR1 and CDR2: WSHSY, SAAADI.

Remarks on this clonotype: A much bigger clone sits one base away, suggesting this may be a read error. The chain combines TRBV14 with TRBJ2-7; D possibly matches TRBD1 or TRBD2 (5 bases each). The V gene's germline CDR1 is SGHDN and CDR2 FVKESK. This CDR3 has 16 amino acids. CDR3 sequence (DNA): TGTGCCAGCAGCCGAGGGTCTGTGGGGCACCCCTACGTGCAGTACTTC. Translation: CASSRGSVGHPYVQYF.

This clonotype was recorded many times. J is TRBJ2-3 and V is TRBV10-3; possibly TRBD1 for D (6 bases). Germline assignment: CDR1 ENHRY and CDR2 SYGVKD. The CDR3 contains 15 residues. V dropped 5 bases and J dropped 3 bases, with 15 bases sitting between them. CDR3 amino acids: CAISYREWNTDTQYF. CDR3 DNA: TGTGCCATCAGTTACAGGGAGTGGAATACAGATACGCAGTATTTT.